This is a list of T cell receptor beta chains from one sample in a study of regulatory T cells in long-lasting Graves disease. TCRdb fed the multiplex PCR reads into MiXCR, producing one record per CDR3 protein. The sample includes under 700,000 distinct CDR3 sequences, about 16% of them seen just once. These data were also reused for a study on T cells in Graves' hyperthyroidism and ophthalmopathy.

This material consisted of peripheral blood mononuclear cells (PBMCs), taken at new diagnosis, from a patient treated with antithyroid drugs. The source of these receptors is a woman between 40 and 65 years old with Graves disease. The CDR3 runs from the conserved cysteine through the conserved F or W. The D gene is left open where the match is weak. Part of the rows lack a size; the others show once, few, many or a class for expanded clones.

>TRBJ1-1|many|-|TRBV11-1|14
TGTGCCAGCAGCTTAGTATGGAGTGACACTGAAGCTTTCTTT
CASSLVWSDTEAFF
>TRBJ2-7|many|TRBD1|TRBV2|14
TGTGCCAGCTGCCGGGACAGCGCTTACAACGAGCAGTACTTC
CASCRDSAYNEQYF
>TRBJ1-2|-|TRBD1|TRBV5-1|18
TGCGCCAGCAGCTTGGTTGCGTCAGCCGGGACAGCAAACTATGGCTACACCTTC
CASSLVASAGTANYGYTF
>TRBJ2-7|many|-|TRBV28|12
TGTGCCAGCAGTTTATCGGAGGGGGCCCAGTACTTC
CASSLSEGAQYF
>TRBJ2-2|-|TRBD1|TRBV2|14
TGTGCCAGCAGGGCGGGACAGGGAACCGGGGAGCTGTTTTTT
CASRAGQGTGELFF
>TRBJ1-1|many|TRBD1|TRBV11-2|14
TGTGCCAGCAGCTACGGGACAGGGGTCGATGAAGCTTTCTTT
CASSYGTGVDEAFF
>TRBJ1-1|few|-|TRBV11-1|15
TGTGCCAGCAGCTTTCGGACAGCGACGAACGCTGAAGCTTTCTTT
CASSFRTATNAEAFF
>TRBJ1-1|many|TRBD1|TRBV11-2|13
TGTGCCAGCAGCCCCGGGACAGCGGGGAAAGCTTTCTTT
CASSPGTAGKAFF
>TRBJ1-1|few|-|TRBV9|13
TGTGCCAGCAGCGTAAGTTGGGGCACTGAAGCTTTCTTT
CASSVSWGTEAFF
>TRBJ2-7|-|-|TRBV12-3/TRBV12-4|16
TGTGCCAGCAGTTTCTTTGGGGGGGGCCGTTCCTACGAGCAGTACTTC
CASSFFGGGRSYEQYF
>TRBJ2-5|many|-|TRBV13|14
TGTGCCAGCAGCCATCGACAGGACCAAGAGACCCAGTACTTC
CASSHRQDQETQYF
>TRBJ2-7|few|TRBD1|TRBV29-1|17
TGCAGCGTTGAAGGATGGGAGACAGGGGGCAGGACCTACGAGCAGTACTTC
CSVEGWETGGRTYEQYF
>TRBJ1-2|few|TRBD1|TRBV18|15
TGTGCCAGCTCACCGACAGGGGGCGATAACTATGGCTACACCTTC
CASSPTGGDNYGYTF
>TRBJ2-2|few|-|TRBV3-1|13
TGTGCCAGCAGCCAAGGAGGGACCGGGGAGCTGTTTTTT
CASSQGGTGELFF
>TRBJ1-4|many|-|TRBV2|11
TGTGCCAGCAGTGAAACCGAAAAACTGTTTTTT
CASSETEKLFF
>TRBJ2-7|-|-|TRBV6-1|13
TGTGCCAGTCTTAGTAAGGGCTTTTACGAGCAGTACTTC
CASLSKGFYEQYF
>TRBJ1-2|many|-|TRBV4-2|15
TGTGCCAGCAGCCAAGTGGGTCAGGGCCTAGATGGCTACACCTTC
CASSQVGQGLDGYTF
>TRBJ2-3|few|-|TRBV14|16
TGTGCCAGCAGCCGGGCCCCCAGGACAGTCACAGATACGCAGTATTTT
CASSRAPRTVTDTQYF
>TRBJ1-6|many|-|TRBV7-8|16
TGTGCCAGCAGCTTATGGGGGAGCTCCTATAATTCACCCCTCCACTTT
CASSLWGSSYNSPLHF
>TRBJ1-1|many|TRBD1|TRBV2|14
TGTGCCAGCAGGAAGGGGACAGGGGTAGAAGGGGCTTTCTTT
CASRKGTGVEGAFF
>TRBJ2-2|few|-|TRBV29-1|13
TGCAGCGTTGCGGACCAGAACACCGGGGAGCTGTTTTTT
CSVADQNTGELFF
>TRBJ2-2|-|-|TRBV27|15
TGTGCCAGCAGTTTAACCGGGCGGGCCACCGGGGAGCTGTTTTTT
CASSLTGRATGELFF
>TRBJ2-7|few|TRBD1|TRBV3-1|14
TGTGCCAGCAGCCAGGGACAGGGGGCCTGGGAGCAGTACTTC
CASSQGQGAWEQYF
>TRBJ2-5|many|TRBD1|TRBV10-3|14
TGTGCCATCAGTAGGACAGGGGGCGGCGAGACCCAGTACTTC
CAISRTGGGETQYF
>TRBJ2-1|many|-|TRBV2|15
TGTGCCAGCACTGGGGGGTGGAGCTCCTACAATGAGCAGTTCTTC
CASTGGWSSYNEQFF
>TRBJ1-5|few|-|TRBV5-4|14
TGTGCCAGCAGCTTATACGGGGTCGATCAGCCCCAGCATTTT
CASSLYGVDQPQHF
>TRBJ2-2|few|TRBD1|TRBV27|16
TGTGCCAGCAAATGGCGACAGGGCACGAACACCGGGGAGCTGTTTTTT
CASKWRQGTNTGELFF
>TRBJ1-6|many|-|TRBV2|14
TGTGCCAGCATTCCCGGACAGTACTATTCACCCCTCCACTTT
CASIPGQYYSPLHF
>TRBJ2-7|-|-|TRBV28|15
TGTGCCAGCAGTTCACCTCGGGACTTGTCCTACGAGCAGTACTTC
CASSSPRDLSYEQYF
>TRBJ2-4|-|-|TRBV4-1|14
TGCGCCAGCAGCCAAGATACAGCTTTGAACATTCAGTACTTC
CASSQDTALNIQYF
>TRBJ1-3|few|-|TRBV4-1|16
TGCGCCAGCAGCCAAGATTTTAAGGTCTCTGGAAACACCATATATTTT
CASSQDFKVSGNTIYF
>TRBJ1-1|-|-|TRBV5-1|13
TGCGCCAGCAGCTTTAATGGGAGCACTGAAGCTTTCTTT
CASSFNGSTEAFF
>TRBJ1-5|-|-|TRBV4-1|15
TGCGCCAGCAGCCAAACTGGAACGATCAATCAGCCCCAGCATTTT
CASSQTGTINQPQHF
>TRBJ2-7|many|TRBD1|TRBV6-1|14
TGTGCCAGCAAACTCCGGGACAGGGGTCCCGAGCAGTACTTC
CASKLRDRGPEQYF
>TRBJ1-1|many|-|TRBV30|13
TGTGCCTGGACCGGGGCCGCCGAAACTGAAGCTTTCTTT
CAWTGAAETEAFF
>TRBJ2-7|-|-|TRBV6-4|14
TGTGCCAGCAGTGACCAGGGTTTAACCTACGAGCAGTACTTC
CASSDQGLTYEQYF
>TRBJ2-7|many|TRBD2|TRBV5-1|16
TGCGCCAGCAGCTCTCGGACTAGCGGGGGGGGCTACGAGCAGTACTTC
CASSSRTSGGGYEQYF
>TRBJ2-3|-|-|TRBV9|16
TGTGCCAGCAGCTTTCAAGGGAGTCCGAATCCAGATACGCAGTATTTT
CASSFQGSPNPDTQYF
>TRBJ1-6|few|TRBD1|TRBV5-4|16
TGTGCCAGCAGCAGACACGGACAGGGAGGGGATTCACCCCTCCACTTT
CASSRHGQGGDSPLHF
>TRBJ2-5|-|TRBD2|TRBV28|14
TGTGCCAGCAGACTTAGCGGGGGCCAAGAGACCCAGTACTTC
CASRLSGGQETQYF